This record looks at one T cell receptor (beta chain) sequence and its context. In the original processing: Estimation of nucleated cell counts was performed using reference gene primer amplification. Libraries were prepared by immunoSEQ multiplex PCR; TCRdb keeps only in-frame clonotypes and omits some of them. The V and J calls and clone size come from that table; D and trimming were worked out from the DNA. The sample yields about 270,000 clones, around 81% seen once. This entry comes from a study of blood T cell repertoires in COVID-19. For the study at large: Sites across the United States, Italy and Spain contributed samples from acute and convalescent COVID-19. Sample material is recorded as cDNA or gDNA derived from T cells, B-cell-depleted T cells, or PBMCs.

The CDR3 is made up of 13 amino acids. The germline V gene has CDR1 MGHRA and CDR2 YSYEKL. The V gene lost 8 bases and the J gene lost 3 bases, with 14 bases spanning the gap. V is TRBV4-1 and J is TRBJ2-7; tentatively, D is TRBD2 (6 bases). This clonotype originated in a woman aged 50 to 60 with active or convalescent COVID-19. The specimen sequenced was peripheral blood. The CDR3 DNA reads as TGCGCCAGCCAACGGGACTCCAACTACGAGCAGTACTTC. It encodes CASQRDSNYEQYF.